This T cell receptor beta chain was obtained from a study of blood T cell repertoires in COVID-19. Study-wide background: In each case, the material was cDNA or gDNA derived from T cells, B-cell-depleted T cells, or PBMCs.

Sequenced by immunoSEQ multiplex PCR; TCRdb stores in-frame clones only, minus some. Of roughly 200,000 clones listed, about 82% are singletons. V lost 2 bases, J lost 5 bases, and 16 bases lay in between. CDR1 and CDR2 (germline): SGHAT, FQNNGV. The CDR3 extends over 15 amino acids. Everyone who took part was roughly 18 to 90 years old, and they came from about two dozen US areas. Grouping used clinical history reported by participants in a survey and questionnaire. The clonotype originates from a man in his forties with acute COVID-19. Specimen: PBMCs or T cells enriched from blood (not recorded which). The chain couples TRBV11-2 to TRBJ2-7; TRBD1 is a possible D gene (5 bases). CDR3 DNA: TGTGCCAGCAGCTTACCGTCAGGGCGCTTCGACGAGCAGTACTTC. Translating it yields CASSLPSGRFDEQYF.